In this sample, the clone carrying this T cell receptor beta chain turned up many times. As yet, its antigen is unknown. The sample originates from a study of spatial heterogeneity in lung cancer. Study-wide points: There were more appearances of ubiquitous expanded tumor TCRs in blood at resection than at follow-up.

Indicated time point: sample taken at primary tumor resection. Frozen PBMC, nontumor lung or tumor provided whole RNA, which was sequenced unsorted. There were some 70 donors, all of them untreated patients with early-stage non-small cell lung cancer. Every cDNA TCR molecule received its own unique molecular identifier. Each CDR3 protein gets one entry after TCRdb re-called the 5' RACE reads with MiXCR. The data contain 49,000 or so distinct CDR3 sequences, 10% to 15% of them seen just once; the ten biggest clones take up roughly 45%. Trimming left V 8 bases short and J 3 bases short, with 17 bases between. The CDR3 consists of 14 residues.

Sequencing was performed on PBMCs, taken at surgery. The V and J genes are TRBV12-3 or TRBV12-4 and TRBJ2-7; a possible D gene is TRBD2 (6 bases). The source of this sequence is a female donor with early-stage non-small cell lung cancer. The CDR3 nucleotides read TGTGCCAGCGCCGGTCAAGACGGGGGCTACGAGCAGTACTTC. As protein: CASAGQDGGYEQYF.